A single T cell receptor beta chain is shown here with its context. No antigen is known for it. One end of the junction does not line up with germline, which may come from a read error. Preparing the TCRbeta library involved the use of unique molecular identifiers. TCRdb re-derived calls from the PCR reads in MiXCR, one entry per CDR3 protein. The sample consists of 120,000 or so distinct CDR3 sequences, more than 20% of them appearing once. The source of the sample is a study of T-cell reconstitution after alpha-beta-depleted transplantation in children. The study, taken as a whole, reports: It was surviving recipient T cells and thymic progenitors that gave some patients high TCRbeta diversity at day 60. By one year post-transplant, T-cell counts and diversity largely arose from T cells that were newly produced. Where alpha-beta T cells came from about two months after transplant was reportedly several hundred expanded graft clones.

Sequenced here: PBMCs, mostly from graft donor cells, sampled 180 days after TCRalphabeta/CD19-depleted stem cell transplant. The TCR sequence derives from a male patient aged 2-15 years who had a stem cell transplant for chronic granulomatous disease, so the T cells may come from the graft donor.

CDR3 DNA sequence: TGCAGTGCTAGAGATCCCAGCGGGGGGGCTCGCCGTCTAGTGCATTTT. It specifies CSARDPSGGARRLVHF. The rearrangement uses TRBV20-1 and TRBJ2-3; 10 bases align to TRBD2. The length of the CDR3 is 16 residues. CDR1 is DFQATT and CDR2 is SNEGSKA in the germline V gene (reference sequence).